Listed here is a single TCR beta chain. Its ends do not fully match the called genes, so a read error is possible. Germline CDR1 SGHRS, CDR2 YFSETQ. The CDR3 extends over 15 amino acids. This record belongs to a study of tumor-infiltrating lymphocytes in primary liver carcinoma. TCR beta cDNA was made from roughly 500 ng total RNA with a constant-region primer. A slightly modified ARM-PCR protocol with three nested multiplex PCR rounds produced these TCR beta libraries. The first two PCR rounds used TRBV1-TRBV30 primers with a Cbeta primer, nine to eleven cycles each. TCRdb independently ran MiXCR on the multiplex PCR reads; one entry per CDR3 protein. Among tens of thousands of distinct CDR3 sequences listed, around three quarters were seen once. Scientists recovered RNA and DNA together from approximately 20-30 mg of unsorted bulk tissue. Every tumor was sampled at five separate regions.

The specimen sequenced was liver tumor tissue from sampling region 3. Described subset: tumor region T3, left-lateral pole. The clonotype originates from a man in his forties with primary liver carcinoma and hepatitis B virus infection. V and J are TRBV5-1 and TRBJ2-1; D perhaps matches TRBD1 (5 bases). CDR3 protein: CASSTETVSYNEQFF. In DNA, the CDR3 is TGTGCCAGCAGCACCGAGACAGTTTCATACAATGAGCAGTTCTTC.